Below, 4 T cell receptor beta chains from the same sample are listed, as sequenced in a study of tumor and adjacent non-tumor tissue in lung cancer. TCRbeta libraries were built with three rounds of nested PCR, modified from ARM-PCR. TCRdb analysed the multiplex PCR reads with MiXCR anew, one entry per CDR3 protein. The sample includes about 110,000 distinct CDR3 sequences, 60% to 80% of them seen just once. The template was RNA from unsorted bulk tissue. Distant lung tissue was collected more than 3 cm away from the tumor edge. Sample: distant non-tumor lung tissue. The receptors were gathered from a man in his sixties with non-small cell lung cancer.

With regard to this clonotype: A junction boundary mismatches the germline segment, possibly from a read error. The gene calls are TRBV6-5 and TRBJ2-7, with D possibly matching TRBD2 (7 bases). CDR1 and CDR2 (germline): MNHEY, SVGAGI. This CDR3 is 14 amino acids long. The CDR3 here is CASSPLGGGGEQYF. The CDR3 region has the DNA TGTGCCAGCAGTCCCCTGGGAGGGGGAGGCGAGCAATACTTC.

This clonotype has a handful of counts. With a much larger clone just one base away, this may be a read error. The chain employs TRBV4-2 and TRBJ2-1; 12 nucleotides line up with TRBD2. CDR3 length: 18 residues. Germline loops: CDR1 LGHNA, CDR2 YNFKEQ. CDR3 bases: TGTGCCGGCAGCCATCATCTTCGACTAGCGGGAGAAGCAAATGAGCAGTTCTTC. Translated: CAGSHHLRLAGEANEQFF.

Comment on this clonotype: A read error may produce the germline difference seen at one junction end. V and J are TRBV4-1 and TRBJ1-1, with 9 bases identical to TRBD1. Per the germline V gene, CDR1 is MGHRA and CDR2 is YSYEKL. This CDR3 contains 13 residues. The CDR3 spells CVCTGTGNTEAFF. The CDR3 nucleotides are TGCGTATGCACAGGGACAGGGAACACTGAGGCTTTCTTT.

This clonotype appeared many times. The DNA of the CDR3 is TGTGCCAGCAGCACAGCTCACGCCACTGAAGCTTTCTTT. Protein: CASSTAHATEAFF. The V call is TRBV7-8, the J call TRBJ1-1; D not resolved. The ends were cut back, 5 bases at V and 4 bases at J, with 11 bases in the middle. The germline V gene encodes CDR1 SGHVS and CDR2 FQNEAQ. The CDR3 extends over 13 amino acids.